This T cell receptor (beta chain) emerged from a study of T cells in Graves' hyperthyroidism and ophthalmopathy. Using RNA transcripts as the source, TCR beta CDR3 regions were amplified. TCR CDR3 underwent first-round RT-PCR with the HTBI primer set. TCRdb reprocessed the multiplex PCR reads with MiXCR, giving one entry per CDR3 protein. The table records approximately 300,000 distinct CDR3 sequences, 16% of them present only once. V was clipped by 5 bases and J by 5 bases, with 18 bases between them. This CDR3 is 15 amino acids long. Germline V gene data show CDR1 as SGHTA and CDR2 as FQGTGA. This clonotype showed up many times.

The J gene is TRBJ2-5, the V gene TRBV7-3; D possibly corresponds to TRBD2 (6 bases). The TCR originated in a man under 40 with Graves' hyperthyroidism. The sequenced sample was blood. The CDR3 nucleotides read TGTGCCAGCAGCGCTACGGCGGGGAGCGTGGAGACCCAGTACTTC. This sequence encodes CASSATAGSVETQYF.